This T cell receptor (beta chain) was profiled in a study of blood T cells in healthy people across ages. Study findings and constraints: Reliance upon unsorted PBMCs precluded definitive naive versus antigen-experienced comparison. Possibly confounding the expanded clonotype changes was the fact that donor CMV status was unknown. Age advanced and TCR beta diversity per million T cells fell, roughly linearly.

In regard to this clonotype: What it recognizes is unknown.

Losses at the gene ends were 0 bases for V and 0 bases for J; bases not matched to a gene: 7. Germline loops: CDR1 KGHSH, CDR2 LQKENI. The CDR3 totals 17 residues. With a J-beta primer mix and a sample-barcoded 5' primer, a second PCR ran about 7 to 12 cycles. One entry per CDR3 protein, called by TCRdb with MiXCR from the 5' RACE reads. This sample has approximately 1.5 million distinct CDR3 sequences; roughly 32% occur once, and the top ten carry approximately 10%. Russia was home to the donors, healthy Caucasian individuals aged roughly 6 to 100. The chain carries TRBV18 and TRBJ2-5; TRBD2 agrees at 7 bases. The TCR originated in a woman between 25 and 40 years old in good health. The sequencing input was blood. The CDR3 DNA reads TGTGCCAGCTCACCACCCCTAGCGGTGATACACCAAGAGACCCAGTACTTC. Its protein is CASSPPLAVIHQETQYF.